The 8 T cell receptor beta chains given below trace back to one sample, sequenced in a study of radiotherapy plus CTLA-4 blockade in lung cancer. The assay was immunoSEQ multiplex PCR, and TCRdb's table has in-frame clones only and misses some. This table has around 70,000 clones, around 90% appearing once. The material was peripheral blood, obtained from a patient treated with radiotherapy plus ipilimumab. All receptors derive from a human donor with non-small cell lung cancer that progressed on radiotherapy plus ipilimumab.

The chain combines TRBV11-1 with TRBJ1-1; the match to TRBD1 covers 7 bases. The V gene end was trimmed by 4 bases and the J gene end by 3 bases; junction bases not matched to a gene: 8. CDR1 SGHAT and CDR2 FQDESV come from the germline V gene (reference sequence). The CDR3 loop spans 15 amino acids. The CDR3 nucleotides read TGTGCCAGCAGCTCCTGGGACAGTGAATACACTGAAGCTTTCTTT. Encoded protein: CASSSWDSEYTEAFF.

The chain recombines TRBV30 with TRBJ2-7; TRBD1 might be the D (6 bases). V was cut by 3 bases and J by 5 bases, with 17 bases left in between. There are 14 residues in the CDR3. From germline, CDR1 is GTSNPN and CDR2 SVGIG (reference sequence). CDR3 nucleotide sequence: TGTGCCTGGAGATCGAGGGGGTTTACCCACGAGCAGTACTTC. This gives the protein CAWRSRGFTHEQYF.

The table lists this clone with a count of one. V and J are TRBV2 and TRBJ2-1; 11 bases line up with TRBD2. Germline CDR1 and CDR2: SNHLY and FYNNEI. This CDR3 has 17 amino acids. J lost 5 bases, V lost 2 bases, and 8 bases had no gene match. This CDR3 reads CASSEMGSGRANNEQFF. The CDR3 coding sequence is TGTGCCAGCAGTGAAATGGGTAGCGGGAGGGCAAACAATGAGCAGTTCTTC.

This clone has a handful of counts. The CDR3 reads CASSQVGERNEQFF. CDR3 bases: TGCGCCAGCAGCCAAGTTGGAGAACGTAATGAGCAGTTCTTC. The chain combines TRBV4-1 with TRBJ2-1, with D uncertain. Germline V lookup: CDR1 MGHRA, CDR2 YSYEKL. The CDR3 is 14 residues long. Between the trimmed V and J ends, which lost 1 base and 7 bases, there was a span of 11 bases.

This clone was recorded once. This rearrangement joins TRBV6-4 to TRBJ2-5; TRBD1 matches 7 bases. The CDR3 length is 13 residues. J gave up 5 bases and V 5 bases, and 5 bases lay outside the gene matches. CDR1 is MRHNA, CDR2 SNTAGT, per germline. The chain's CDR3 is CASSRQGGETQYF. CDR3 bases: TGTGCCAGCAGTAGACAGGGTGGGGAGACCCAGTACTTC.

The rearrangement joins TRBV6-1 to TRBJ1-4; maybe TRBD1 (5 bases). Between the trimmed V and J ends, which lost 4 bases and 6 bases, there was a span of 18 bases. CDR1 is MNHNS and CDR2 is SASEGT in the germline V gene. This CDR3 has 16 residues. CDR3 DNA sequence: TGTGCCAGCAGTGGGAGGGGTGGCAGGGTTCATGAAAAACTGTTTTTT. This gives the protein CASSGRGGRVHEKLFF.

The chain couples TRBV5-1 to TRBJ1-1; 10 bases line up with TRBD1. V gave up 1 base and J gave up 2 bases; unmatched junction bases: 14. Looked up from germline, CDR1 is SGHRS and CDR2 is YFSETQ. CDR3 length equals 19 residues. The CDR3 protein is CASSLYGAGDRGINTEAFF. CDR3 coding DNA: TGCGCCAGCAGCTTGTATGGGGCTGGGGACAGGGGCATCAACACTGAAGCTTTCTTT. Supplemented by reference TRBV5-1 and TRBJ1-1, the full variable domain reads KAGVTQTPRYLIKTRGQQVTLSCSPISGHRSVSWYQQTPGQGLQFLFEYFSETQRNKGNFPGRFSGRQFSNSRSEMNVSTLELGDSALYLCASSLYGAGDRGINTEAFFGQGTRLTVV.

The gene calls are TRBV9 and TRBJ2-1; D ambiguous. V shed 0 bases and J shed 2 bases, with 15 bases lying between them. The CDR3 totals 17 residues. Germline loops: CDR1 SGDLS, CDR2 YYNGEE. CDR3 region: CASSVASGRSTYNEQFF. CDR3 coding DNA: TGTGCCAGCAGCGTAGCCTCCGGTAGGTCTACCTACAATGAGCAGTTCTTC.